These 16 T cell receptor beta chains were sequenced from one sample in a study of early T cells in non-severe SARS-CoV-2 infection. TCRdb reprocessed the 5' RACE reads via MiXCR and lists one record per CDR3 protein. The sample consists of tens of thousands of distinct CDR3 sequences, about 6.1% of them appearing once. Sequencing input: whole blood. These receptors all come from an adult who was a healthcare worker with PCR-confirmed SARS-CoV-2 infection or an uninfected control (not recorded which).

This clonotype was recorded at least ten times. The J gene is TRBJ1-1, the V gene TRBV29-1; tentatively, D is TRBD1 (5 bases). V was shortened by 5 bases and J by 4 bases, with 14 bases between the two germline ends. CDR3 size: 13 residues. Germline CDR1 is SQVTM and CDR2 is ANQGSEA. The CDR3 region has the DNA TGCAGCGTTACGGGGGAGGGTGTCACTGAAGCTTTCTTT. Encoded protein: CSVTGEGVTEAFF.

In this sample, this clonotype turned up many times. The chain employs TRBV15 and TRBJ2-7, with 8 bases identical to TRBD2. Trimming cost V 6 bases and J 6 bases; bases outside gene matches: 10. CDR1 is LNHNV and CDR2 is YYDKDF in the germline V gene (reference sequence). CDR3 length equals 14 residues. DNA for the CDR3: TGTGCCACCAGGAAAGCGGGAGATCCCTTCGAGCAGTACTTC. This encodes CATRKAGDPFEQYF.

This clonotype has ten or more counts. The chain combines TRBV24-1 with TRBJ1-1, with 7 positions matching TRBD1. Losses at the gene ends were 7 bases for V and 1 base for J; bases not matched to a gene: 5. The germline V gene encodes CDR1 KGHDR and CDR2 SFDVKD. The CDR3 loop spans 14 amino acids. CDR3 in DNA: TGTGCCACCAGGGAGACAGGGCCGAACACTGAAGCTTTCTTT. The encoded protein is CATRETGPNTEAFF.

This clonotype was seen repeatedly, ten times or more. The CDR3: CASSGIGAKGGELFF. The CDR3 coding sequence is TGCGCCAGCAGCGGAATCGGGGCGAAAGGCGGGGAGCTGTTTTTT. J is TRBJ2-2 and V is TRBV5-1, with D tentatively TRBD1 or TRBD2 (5 bases each). V was cut by 4 bases and J by 7 bases, with 17 bases left in between. In germline, CDR1 is SGHRS, CDR2 YFSETQ. This CDR3 has 15 residues.

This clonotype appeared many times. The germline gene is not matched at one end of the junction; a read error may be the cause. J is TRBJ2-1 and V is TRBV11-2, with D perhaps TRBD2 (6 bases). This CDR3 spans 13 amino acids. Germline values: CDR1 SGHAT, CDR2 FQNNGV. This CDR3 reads CVSSLVGGREQFF. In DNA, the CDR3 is TGTGTCAGCAGCTTAGTCGGGGGTCGTGAGCAGTTCTTC. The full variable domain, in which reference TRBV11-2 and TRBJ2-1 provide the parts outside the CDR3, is EAGVAQSPRYKIIEKRQSVAFWCNPISGHATLYWYQQILGQGPKLLIQFQNNGVVDDSQLPKDRFSAERLKGVDSTLKIQPAKLEDSAVYLCVSSLVGGREQFFGPGTRLTVL.

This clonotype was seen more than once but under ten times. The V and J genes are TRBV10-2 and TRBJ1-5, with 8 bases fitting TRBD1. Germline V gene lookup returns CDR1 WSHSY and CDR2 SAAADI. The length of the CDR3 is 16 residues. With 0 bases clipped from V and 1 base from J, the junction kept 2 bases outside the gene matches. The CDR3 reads CASSESRQGSNQPQHF. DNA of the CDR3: TGCGCCAGCAGTGAGTCGCGACAGGGGAGCAATCAGCCCCAGCATTTT.

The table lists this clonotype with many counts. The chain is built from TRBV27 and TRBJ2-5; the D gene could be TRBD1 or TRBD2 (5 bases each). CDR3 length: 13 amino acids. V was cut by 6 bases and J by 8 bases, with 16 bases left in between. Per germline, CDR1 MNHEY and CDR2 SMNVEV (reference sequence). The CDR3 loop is CASSRDPLITQYF. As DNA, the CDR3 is TGTGCCAGCAGCCGGGACCCCCTCATCACCCAGTACTTC.

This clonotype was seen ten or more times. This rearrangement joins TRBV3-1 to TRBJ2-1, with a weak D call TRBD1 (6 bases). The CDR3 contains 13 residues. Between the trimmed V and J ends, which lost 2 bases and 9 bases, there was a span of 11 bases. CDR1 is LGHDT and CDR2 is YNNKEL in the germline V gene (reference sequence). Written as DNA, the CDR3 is TGTGCCAGCAGCCAATTAGGGGGAAGTGAGCAGTTCTTC. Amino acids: CASSQLGGSEQFF.

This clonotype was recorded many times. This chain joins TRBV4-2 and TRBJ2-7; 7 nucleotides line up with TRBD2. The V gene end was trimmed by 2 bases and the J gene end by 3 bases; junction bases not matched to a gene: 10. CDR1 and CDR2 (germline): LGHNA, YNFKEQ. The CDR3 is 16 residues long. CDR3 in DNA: TGTGCCAGCAGCCAATCAGGGCTAGCGGACCTCTACGAGCAGTACTTC. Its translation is CASSQSGLADLYEQYF.

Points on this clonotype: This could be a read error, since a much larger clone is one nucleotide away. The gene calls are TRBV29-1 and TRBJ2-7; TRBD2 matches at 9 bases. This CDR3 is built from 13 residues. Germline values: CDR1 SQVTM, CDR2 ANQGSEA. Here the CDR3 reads CSIEPSGAYEQYF. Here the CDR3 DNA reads TGCAGCATTGAACCTAGCGGGGCTTACGAGCAGTACTTC.

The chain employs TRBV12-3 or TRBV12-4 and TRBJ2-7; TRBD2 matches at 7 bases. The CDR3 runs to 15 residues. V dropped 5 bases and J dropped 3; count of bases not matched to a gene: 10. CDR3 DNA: TGTGCCAGCAGTCGACGGGGGGTTGGGGGCTACGAGCAGTACTTC. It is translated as CASSRRGVGGYEQYF.

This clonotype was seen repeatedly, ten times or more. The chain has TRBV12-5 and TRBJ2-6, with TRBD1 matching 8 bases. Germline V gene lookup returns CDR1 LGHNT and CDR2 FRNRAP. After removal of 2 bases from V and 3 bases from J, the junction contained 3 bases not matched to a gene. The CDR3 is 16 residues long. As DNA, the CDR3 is TGTGCTAGTGGTTTGCAGGGGGCGGTTGGGGCCAACGTCCTGACTTTC. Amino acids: CASGLQGAVGANVLTF. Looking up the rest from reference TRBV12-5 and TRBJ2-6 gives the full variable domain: DARVTQTPRHKVTEMGQEVTMRCQPILGHNTVFWYRQTMMQGLELLAYFRNRAPLDDSGMPKDRFSAEMPDATLATLKIQPSEPRDSAVYFCASGLQGAVGANVLTFGAGSRLTVL.

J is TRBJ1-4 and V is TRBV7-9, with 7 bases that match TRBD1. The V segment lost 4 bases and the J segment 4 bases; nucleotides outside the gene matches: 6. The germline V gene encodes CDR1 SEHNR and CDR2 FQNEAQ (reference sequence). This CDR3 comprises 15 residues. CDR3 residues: CASSSPGQLNEKLFF. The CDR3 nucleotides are TGTGCCAGCAGCTCCCCGGGACAGCTTAATGAAAAACTGTTTTTT.

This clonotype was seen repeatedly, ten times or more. CDR3 in DNA: TGCGCCAGCAGCCCGCCTCGCGGGACCACAGATACGCAGTATTTT. Translation: CASSPPRGTTDTQYF. This chain uses TRBV4-1 with TRBJ2-3, with a possible D match to TRBD2 (6 bases). Trimming left V 4 bases short and J 2 bases short, with 13 bases between. The V gene's germline CDR1 is MGHRA and CDR2 YSYEKL. CDR3 length equals 15 residues.

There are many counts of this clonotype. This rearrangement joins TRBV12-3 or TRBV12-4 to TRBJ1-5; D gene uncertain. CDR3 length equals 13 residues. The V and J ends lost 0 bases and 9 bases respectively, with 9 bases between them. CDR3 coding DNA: TGTGCCAGCAGTTTAGCGTCCTTGGGGCCCCAGCATTTT. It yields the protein CASSLASLGPQHF.

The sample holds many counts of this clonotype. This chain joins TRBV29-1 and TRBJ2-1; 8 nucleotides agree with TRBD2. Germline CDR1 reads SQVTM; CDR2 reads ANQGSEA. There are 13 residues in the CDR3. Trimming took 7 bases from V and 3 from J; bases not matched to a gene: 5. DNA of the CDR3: TGCAGCGGCAATAGCGGGGACTACAATGAGCAGTTCTTC. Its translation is CSGNSGDYNEQFF.